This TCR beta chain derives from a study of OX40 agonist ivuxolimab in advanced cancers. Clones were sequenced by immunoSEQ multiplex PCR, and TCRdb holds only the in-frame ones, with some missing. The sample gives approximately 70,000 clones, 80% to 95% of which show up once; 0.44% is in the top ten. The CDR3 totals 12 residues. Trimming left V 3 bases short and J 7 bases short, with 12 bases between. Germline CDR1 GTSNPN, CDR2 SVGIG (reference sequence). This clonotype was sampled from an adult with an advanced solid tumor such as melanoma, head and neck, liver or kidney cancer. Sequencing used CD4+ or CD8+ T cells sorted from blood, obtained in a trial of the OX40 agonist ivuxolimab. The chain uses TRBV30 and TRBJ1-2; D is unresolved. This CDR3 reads CAWSGPWGGYTF. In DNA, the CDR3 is TGTGCCTGGAGCGGGCCTTGGGGTGGCTACACCTTC.